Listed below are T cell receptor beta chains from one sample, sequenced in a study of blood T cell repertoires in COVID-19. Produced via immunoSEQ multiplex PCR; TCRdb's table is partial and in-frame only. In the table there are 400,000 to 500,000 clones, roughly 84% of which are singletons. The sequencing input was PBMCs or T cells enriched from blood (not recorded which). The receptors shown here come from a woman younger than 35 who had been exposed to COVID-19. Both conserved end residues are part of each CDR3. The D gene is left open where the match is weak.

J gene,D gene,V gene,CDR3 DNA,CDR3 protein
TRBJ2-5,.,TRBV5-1,TGCGCCAGCAGCTTGGGACTAGTGGGGGTTTCGTACCAAGAGACCCAGTACTTC,CASSLGLVGVSYQETQYF
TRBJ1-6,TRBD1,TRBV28,TGTGCCAGCAGTATCAGGGGGCCTGGTTCACCCCTCCACTTT,CASSIRGPGSPLHF
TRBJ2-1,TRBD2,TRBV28,TGTGCCAGCAGTTTATATAGCGGGGGGGACAATGAGCAGTTCTTC,CASSLYSGGDNEQFF
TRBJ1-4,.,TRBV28,TGTGCCAGCAGCCTTGGGCCCCCTCTTGAAAAACTGTTTTTT,CASSLGPPLEKLFF
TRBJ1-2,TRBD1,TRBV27,TGTGCCAGCAGTTTTTCCGACAGGGCCTATGGCTACACCTTC,CASSFSDRAYGYTF
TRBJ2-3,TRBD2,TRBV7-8,TGTGCCACCTTAGCGGGACTAGCGACAGATACGCAGTATTTT,CATLAGLATDTQYF
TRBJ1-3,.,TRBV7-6,TGTGCCAGCAGCTTAGAGTTCCGGTCCACCATATATTTT,CASSLEFRSTIYF
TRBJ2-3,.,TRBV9,TGTGCCAGCAGCGTAGCGGTAGCTCCAGATACGCAGTATTTT,CASSVAVAPDTQYF
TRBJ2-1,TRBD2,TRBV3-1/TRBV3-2,TGTGCCAGCAGCCACTCTAGCGGTGAGCAGTTCTTC,CASSHSSGEQFF
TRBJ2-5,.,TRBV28,TGTGCCAGCAACCATTTGGAGGGGGCGGTAGAGACCCAGTACTTC,CASNHLEGAVETQYF
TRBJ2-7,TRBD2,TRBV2,TGTGCCAGCAGTGCGGGTCTAGCGGAATACGAGCAGTACTTC,CASSAGLAEYEQYF
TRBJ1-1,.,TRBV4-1,TGCGCCAGCAGCCAAGATCTCAGGGGAAACACTGAAGCTTTCTTT,CASSQDLRGNTEAFF
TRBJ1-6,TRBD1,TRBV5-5,TGTGCCAGCAGCCGAGACCAGGGGGAGAGTTCACCCCTCCACTTT,CASSRDQGESSPLHF
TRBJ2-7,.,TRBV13,TGTGCCAGCAGCTTAGCCTCCCTCGAGCAGTACTTC,CASSLASLEQYF
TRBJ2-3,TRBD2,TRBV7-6,TGTGCCAGCAGCGAGACTAGCGGGCGCACAGATACGCAGTATTTT,CASSETSGRTDTQYF
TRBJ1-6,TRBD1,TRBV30,TGTGCCTGGAGTGGGGGACAGGGGTCGGGAAATTCACCCCTCCACTTT,CAWSGGQGSGNSPLHF
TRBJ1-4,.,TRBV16,TGTGCCAGCAGCCAATCGAGTGGGGGCGAAAAACTGTTTTTT,CASSQSSGGEKLFF
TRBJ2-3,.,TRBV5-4,TGTGCCAGCAGCCCCCGGGTAGCTTCTAGCACAGATACGCAGTATTTT,CASSPRVASSTDTQYF
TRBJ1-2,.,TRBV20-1,TGCAGTGGACAGCGTTATGGCTACACCTTC,CSGQRYGYTF
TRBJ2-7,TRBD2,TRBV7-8,TGTGCCAGCAGCCTTGGACTAGCCTCCTACGAGCAGTACTTC,CASSLGLASYEQYF
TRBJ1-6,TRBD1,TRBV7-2,TGTGCCAGCAGCTTGGGGACAGGGAGCAATTCACCCCTCCACTTT,CASSLGTGSNSPLHF
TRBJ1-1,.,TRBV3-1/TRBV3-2,TGTGCCAGCAGCTTGGACAGAAGCACTGAAGCTTTCTTT,CASSLDRSTEAFF